The 5 T cell receptor beta chains in this list originate from one sample, sequenced in a study of regulatory T cells in long-lasting Graves disease. Library construction for TCR beta used iRepertoire HTBI primers and Arm-PCR of CDR3 regions. One entry per CDR3 protein, called by TCRdb with MiXCR from the multiplex PCR reads. The sample yields a few hundred thousand distinct CDR3 sequences, roughly 12% seen once. Time point described: newly diagnosed GD, antithyroid drugs for less than 3 months. Scientists built the TCR library using RNA that was extracted from PBMCs. The sample also formed part of further work on T cells in Graves' hyperthyroidism and ophthalmopathy.

The specimen was peripheral blood mononuclear cells (PBMCs), collected at new diagnosis, from a patient treated with antithyroid drugs. These receptors all stem from a woman aged 18-29 years with Graves disease.

This clonotype was found many times. This sequence joins TRBV5-1 and TRBJ1-1, with unresolved D. Trimming removed 0 bases from V and 1 base from J, with 16 bases in between. Germline lookup yields CDR1 SGHRS and CDR2 YFSETQ. The CDR3 totals 17 residues. The CDR3 spells CASSLDRSSRRNTEAFF. The CDR3, as DNA: TGCGCCAGCAGCTTGGACAGAAGCAGCAGGAGGAACACTGAAGCTTTCTTT.

This clonotype has only a few counts. The J gene is TRBJ1-4, the V gene TRBV5-1; D is possibly TRBD1 (5 bases). This CDR3 spans 15 amino acids. Germline CDR1 SGHRS, CDR2 YFSETQ. V was pared by 6 bases and J by 0 bases, with 12 bases between. CDR3 protein: CASNPTGSTNEKLFF. The CDR3 DNA sequence: TGCGCCAGCAACCCAACAGGTTCAACTAATGAAAAACTGTTTTTT.

This clonotype showed up many times. The chain employs TRBV9 and TRBJ2-7; 7 bases agree with TRBD2. The V segment lost 0 bases and the J segment 0 bases; nucleotides outside the gene matches: 6. CDR1 and CDR2 (germline): SGDLS, YYNGEE. The length of the CDR3 is 16 residues. The CDR3 is CASSVDEAGPSYEQYV. The DNA for the CDR3 is TGTGCCAGCAGCGTAGACGAAGCGGGGCCCTCCTACGAGCAGTACGTC.

The CDR3 nucleotides are TGTGCCAGCAGACCCATGTGGGGCAACTACGAGCAGTACTTC. Its translation is CASRPMWGNYEQYF. This sequence joins TRBV6-1 and TRBJ2-7; TRBD1 is a possible D gene (5 bases). Germline V gene sequence: CDR1 MNHNS, CDR2 SASEGT. Deletions cut 6 bases from V and 3 bases from J, with 15 bases between. The CDR3 extends over 14 amino acids.

This clonotype was seen ten or more times. This sequence joins TRBV7-2 and TRBJ2-3; a weak D match, TRBD2 (6 bases). Germline lookup yields CDR1 SGHTA and CDR2 FQGNSA. The CDR3 has 15 residues. V was pared by 2 bases and J by 1 base, with 10 bases between. CDR3 in DNA: TGTGCCAGCAGCTTAAGTAGCGGCCGCACAGATACGCAGTATTTT. Its translation: CASSLSSGRTDTQYF.